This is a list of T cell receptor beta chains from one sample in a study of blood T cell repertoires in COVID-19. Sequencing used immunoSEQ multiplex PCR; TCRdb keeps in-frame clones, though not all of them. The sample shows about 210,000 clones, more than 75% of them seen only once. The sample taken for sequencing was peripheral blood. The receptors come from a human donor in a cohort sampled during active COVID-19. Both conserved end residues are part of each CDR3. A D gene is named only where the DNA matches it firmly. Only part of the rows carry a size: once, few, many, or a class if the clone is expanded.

CASSLQRGVEEQYF,TGTGCCAGCAGCCTGCAGCGGGGGGTTGAGGAGCAGTACTTC,TRBV7-2,TRBJ2-7,many,TRBD2
CAWGQGHSPLHF,TGTGCCTGGGGACAGGGCCATTCACCCCTCCACTTT,TRBV30,TRBJ1-6,-,TRBD1
CASGETPYGGNTIYF,TGTGCCAGTGGGGAGACCCCCTATGGTGGAAACACCATATATTTT,TRBV19,TRBJ1-3,-,-
CASSRTGNNQPQHF,TGTGCCAGCAGCCGCACAGGGAACAATCAGCCCCAGCATTTT,TRBV11-2,TRBJ1-5,few,-
CASSYSTGGGGELFF,TGTGCCAGCAGCTACTCAACAGGGGGCGGCGGGGAGCTGTTTTTT,TRBV11-3,TRBJ2-2,-,TRBD1
CASSLFRQSRTEAFF,TGTGCCAGCAGCTTGTTTCGACAGAGTAGAACTGAAGCTTTCTTT,TRBV11-1,TRBJ1-1,-,-
CASSPIRDSPYEQYF,TGTGCCAGCTCACCGATCCGGGACAGTCCCTACGAGCAGTACTTC,TRBV18,TRBJ2-7,-,TRBD1
CSGTGDDNEQFF,TGCAGCGGGACAGGGGACGACAATGAGCAGTTCTTC,TRBV29-1,TRBJ2-1,-,TRBD1
CASSLQTGDSGANVLTF,TGCGCCAGCAGCTTGCAGACAGGCGACTCTGGGGCCAACGTCCTGACTTTC,TRBV5-1,TRBJ2-6,-,-
CASSEEGAQPQHF,TGCGCCAGCAGTGAGGAGGGGGCTCAGCCCCAGCATTTT,TRBV10-1,TRBJ1-5,-,TRBD1
CASSEELSDFVNTEAFF,TGTGCCAGCAGTGAAGAGTTGAGTGACTTCGTGAACACTGAAGCTTTCTTT,TRBV6-1,TRBJ1-1,-,-
CASNRGMNTEAFF,TGTGCCTCAAACAGGGGCATGAACACTGAAGCTTTCTTT,TRBV10-3,TRBJ1-1,-,TRBD1
CASSAVGSRTEAFF,TGTGCCAGCAGCGCCGTCGGTAGTAGAACTGAAGCTTTCTTT,TRBV9,TRBJ1-1,-,-
CASSQGGQGDGYTF,TGTGCCAGCAGCCAAGGGGGACAGGGTGATGGCTACACCTTC,TRBV4-2,TRBJ1-2,-,TRBD1
CASSLTGIPEAFF,TGTGCCAGCAGCTTAACAGGGATCCCTGAAGCTTTCTTT,TRBV7-2,TRBJ1-1,-,-
CARPGSIVTPSSYNEQFF,TGTGCCAGACCCGGGTCAATCGTTACACCAAGCTCCTACAATGAGCAGTTCTTC,TRBV27,TRBJ2-1,few,-
CASSQVTGNEQYF,TGTGCCAGCAGCCAAGTCACAGGGAACGAGCAGTACTTC,TRBV3-1/TRBV3-2,TRBJ2-7,-,-
CASSPGLEKLFF,TGTGCCAGCAGCCCCGGACTGGAAAAACTGTTTTTT,TRBV9,TRBJ1-4,-,-
CASSLDPVETQYF,TGTGCCAGCAGCTTAGATCCCGTGGAGACCCAGTACTTC,TRBV11-3,TRBJ2-5,-,-
CASSSGLTQETQYF,TGTGCCAGCAGTTCAGGACTGACCCAAGAGACCCAGTACTTC,TRBV3-1/TRBV3-2,TRBJ2-5,few,-
CASSLSQDTLAKNIQYF,TGTGCCAGCAGTTTATCTCAGGACACCCTAGCCAAAAACATTCAGTACTTC,TRBV28,TRBJ2-4,-,-
CASSYQRRTGGAEAFF,TGTGCCAGCAGTTACCAAAGGCGGACAGGGGGCGCTGAAGCTTTCTTT,TRBV6-5,TRBJ1-1,-,TRBD1
CASSLGRSGTEAFF,TGTGCCAGCAGCTTGGGCAGGTCGGGGACTGAAGCTTTCTTT,TRBV5-6,TRBJ1-1,-,-
CASSRAGDNEQFF,TGCGCCAGCAGCCGTGCGGGAGACAATGAGCAGTTCTTC,TRBV5-1,TRBJ2-1,once,TRBD2
CASSVVLQPQHF,TGTGCCAGCAGTGTAGTCCTTCAGCCCCAGCATTTT,TRBV2,TRBJ1-5,-,-
CASSQEGGGVISQHF,TGCGCCAGCAGCCAAGAAGGGGGCGGGGTAATATCCCAGCATTTT,TRBV4-1,TRBJ1-5,few,TRBD1
CASSDYLESRTGELFF,TGTGCCAGCAGTGACTACCTCGAGAGTCGTACCGGGGAGCTGTTTTTT,TRBV6-2/TRBV6-3,TRBJ2-2,once,-
CASSRDREVTYEQYF,TGTGCCAGCAGCCGAGACAGGGAAGTTACCTACGAGCAGTACTTC,TRBV7-8,TRBJ2-7,-,TRBD1
CSSGYQETQYF,TGCAGTTCGGGGTACCAAGAGACCCAGTACTTC,TRBV20-1,TRBJ2-5,-,-
CATGTGVSSETQYF,TGTGCCACCGGGACAGGGGTCTCTTCGGAGACCCAGTACTTC,TRBV24-1,TRBJ2-5,-,TRBD1
CASSLRSGGSRDTQYF,TGTGCCAGCAGCTTACGCAGCGGGGGGTCTAGGGATACGCAGTATTTT,TRBV11-2,TRBJ2-3,-,TRBD2
CASSLGREKLFF,TGTGCCAGCAGTTTAGGCAGAGAAAAACTGTTTTTT,TRBV12-3/TRBV12-4,TRBJ1-4,-,-
CASSFGTGSGYEQYF,TGCGCCAGCAGCTTCGGGACAGGGAGTGGTTACGAGCAGTACTTC,TRBV5-1,TRBJ2-7,-,TRBD1
CAISDLDRNQPQHF,TGTGCCATCAGTGATCTCGACAGAAATCAGCCCCAGCATTTT,TRBV10-3,TRBJ1-5,-,-
CASSRGAYEQYF,TGTGCCAGCAGCCGGGGGGCCTACGAGCAGTACTTC,TRBV16,TRBJ2-7,-,-
CASSLGYGGEETQYF,TGTGCCAGCAGTTTAGGATACGGGGGGGAAGAGACCCAGTACTTC,TRBV28,TRBJ2-5,-,TRBD2
CASLKDRAPTDTQYF,TGTGCCAGCCTAAAAGACAGGGCCCCCACAGATACGCAGTATTTT,TRBV2,TRBJ2-3,-,TRBD1
CASSPPGGSGTDTQYF,TGTGCCAGCAGTCCCCCCGGCGGGAGTGGGACAGATACGCAGTATTTT,TRBV2,TRBJ2-3,-,TRBD2
CASSLAHYEQYF,TGTGCCAGCAGCTTAGCACACTACGAGCAGTACTTC,TRBV7-2,TRBJ2-7,-,-
CSATLTDTQYF,TGCAGTGCAACCCTAACAGATACGCAGTATTTT,TRBV20-1,TRBJ2-3,few,-
CASSLSIAGGSTDTQYF,TGTGCCAGCAGCCTGTCGATAGCGGGAGGGAGCACAGATACGCAGTATTTT,TRBV3-1/TRBV3-2,TRBJ2-3,-,TRBD2
CASSIGRGMLNTEAFF,TGTGCCAGTAGTATTGGCAGGGGGATGTTGAACACTGAAGCTTTCTTT,TRBV19,TRBJ1-1,-,TRBD1
CASSNRGTSSSYNEQFF,TGTGCCAGCAGTAACAGGGGGACTAGCAGCTCCTACAATGAGCAGTTCTTC,TRBV11-3,TRBJ2-1,-,-
CASSLLADGEAFF,TGTGCCAGCAGTTTATTGGCAGATGGTGAAGCTTTCTTT,TRBV12-3/TRBV12-4,TRBJ1-1,-,-
CAWSQENYGYTF,TGTGCCTGGAGTCAGGAAAACTATGGCTACACCTTC,TRBV30,TRBJ1-2,-,-
CASSFDRMNTEAFF,TGTGCCAGCAGTTTTGACAGGATGAACACTGAAGCTTTCTTT,TRBV28,TRBJ1-1,once,-
CASSSGSTDTQYF,TGTGCCAGCAGTAGCGGATCCACAGATACGCAGTATTTT,TRBV5-6,TRBJ2-3,-,-
CASSFRGRNTEAFF,TGTGCCAGCAGCTTCAGGGGGCGTAACACTGAAGCTTTCTTT,TRBV5-6,TRBJ1-1,-,TRBD1